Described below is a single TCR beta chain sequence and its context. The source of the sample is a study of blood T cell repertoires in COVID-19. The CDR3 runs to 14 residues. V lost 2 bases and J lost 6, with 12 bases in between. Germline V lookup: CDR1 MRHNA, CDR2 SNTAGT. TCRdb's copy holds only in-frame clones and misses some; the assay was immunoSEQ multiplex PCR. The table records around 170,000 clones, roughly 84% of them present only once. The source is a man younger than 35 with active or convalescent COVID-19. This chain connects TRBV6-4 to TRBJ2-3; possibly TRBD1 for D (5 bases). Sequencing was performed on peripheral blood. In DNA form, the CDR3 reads TGTGCCAGCAGTGACAGGCAGGGTAGCGATACGCAGTATTTT. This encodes CASSDRQGSDTQYF.